This T cell receptor beta chain was recorded in a study of blood T cell repertoires in COVID-19. Turning to the study itself: The United States, Italy and Spain were the sources of the acute and convalescent COVID-19 samples. PBMCs, B-cell-depleted T cells, or T cells were the source of the cDNA or gDNA that made up the material.

The CDR3 is 13 amino acids. CDR1 is LNHDA and CDR2 is SQIVND in the germline V gene (reference sequence). V dropped 11 bases and J dropped 9; count of bases not matched to a gene: 11. Repertoires were generated with immunoSEQ multiplex PCR, while TCRdb's copy carries only in-frame clones and drops some. The sample has some 260,000 clones; 70% to 90% are singletons. The sequenced sample consisted of peripheral blood. This TCR derives from a woman aged 30 to 39 with acute or convalescent COVID-19. The rearrangement joins TRBV19 to TRBJ2-1; 9 nucleotides align to TRBD1. The CDR3 sequence: CACSGDRESEQFF. The CDR3 DNA reads as TGTGCCTGTTCGGGGGACAGGGAGAGTGAGCAGTTCTTC.